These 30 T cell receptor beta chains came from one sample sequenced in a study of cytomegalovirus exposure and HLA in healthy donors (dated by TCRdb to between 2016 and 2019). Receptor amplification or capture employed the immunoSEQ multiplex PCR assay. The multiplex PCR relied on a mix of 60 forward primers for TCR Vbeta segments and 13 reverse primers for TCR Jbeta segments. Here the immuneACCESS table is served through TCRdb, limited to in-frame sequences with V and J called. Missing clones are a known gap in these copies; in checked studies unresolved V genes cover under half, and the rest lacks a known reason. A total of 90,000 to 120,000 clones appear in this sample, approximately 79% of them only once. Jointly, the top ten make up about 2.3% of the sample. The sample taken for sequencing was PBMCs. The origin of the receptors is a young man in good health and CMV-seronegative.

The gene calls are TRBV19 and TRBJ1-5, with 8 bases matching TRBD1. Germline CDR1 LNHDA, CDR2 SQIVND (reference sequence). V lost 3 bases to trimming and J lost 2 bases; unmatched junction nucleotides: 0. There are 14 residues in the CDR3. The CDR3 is CASSMTGGNQPQHF. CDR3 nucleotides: TGTGCCAGTAGTATGACAGGGGGCAATCAGCCCCAGCATTTT.

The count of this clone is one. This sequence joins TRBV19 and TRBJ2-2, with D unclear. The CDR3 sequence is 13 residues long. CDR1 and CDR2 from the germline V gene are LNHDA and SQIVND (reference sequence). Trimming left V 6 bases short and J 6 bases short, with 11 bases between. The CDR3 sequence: CASSSTRPGELFF. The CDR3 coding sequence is TGTGCCAGTAGCTCGACGAGGCCCGGGGAGCTGTTTTTT.

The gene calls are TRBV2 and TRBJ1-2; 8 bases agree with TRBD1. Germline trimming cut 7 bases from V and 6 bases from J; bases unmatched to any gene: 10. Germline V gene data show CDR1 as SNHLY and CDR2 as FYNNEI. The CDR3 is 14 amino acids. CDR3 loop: CASTDARGRDGYTF. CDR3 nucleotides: TGTGCCAGCACCGACGCCAGGGGGCGCGATGGCTACACCTTC. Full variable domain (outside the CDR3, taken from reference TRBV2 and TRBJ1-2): EPEVTQTPSHQVTQMGQEVILRCVPISNHLYFYWYRQILGQKVEFLVSFYNNEISEKSEIFDDQFSVERPDGSNFTLKIRSTKLEDSAMYFCASTDARGRDGYTFGSGTRLTVV.

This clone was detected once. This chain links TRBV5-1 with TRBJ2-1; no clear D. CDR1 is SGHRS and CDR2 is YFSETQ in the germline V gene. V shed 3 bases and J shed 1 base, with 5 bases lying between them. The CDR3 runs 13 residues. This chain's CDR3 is CASSSVSYNEQFF. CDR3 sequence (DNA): TGCGCCAGCAGCTCTGTATCCTACAATGAGCAGTTCTTC.

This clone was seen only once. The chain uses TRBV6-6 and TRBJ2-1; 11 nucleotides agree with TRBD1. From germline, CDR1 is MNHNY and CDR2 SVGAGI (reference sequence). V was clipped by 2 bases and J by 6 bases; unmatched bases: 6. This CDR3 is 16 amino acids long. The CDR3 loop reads CASSYPRDRGSNEQFF. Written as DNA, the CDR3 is TGTGCCAGCAGTTACCCCCGGGACAGGGGGTCCAATGAGCAGTTCTTC.

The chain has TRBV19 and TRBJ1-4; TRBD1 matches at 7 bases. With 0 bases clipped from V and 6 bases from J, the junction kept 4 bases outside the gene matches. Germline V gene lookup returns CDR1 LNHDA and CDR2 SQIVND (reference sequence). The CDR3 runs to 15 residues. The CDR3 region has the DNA TGTGCCAGTAGTATAGATCAAACAGGGGATGAAAAACTGTTTTTT. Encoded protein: CASSIDQTGDEKLFF. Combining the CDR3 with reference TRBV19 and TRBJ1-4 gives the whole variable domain DGGITQSPKYLFRKEGQNVTLSCEQNLNHDAMYWYRQDPGQGLRLIYYSQIVNDFQKGDIAEGYSVSREKKESFPLTVTSAQKNPTAFYLCASSIDQTGDEKLFFGSGTQLSVL.

The CDR3 DNA sequence: TGCGCCAGCAGCCAGGGCGGGACAGGGGGCCACGAGCAGTACTTC. Residues: CASSQGGTGGHEQYF. This chain joins TRBV5-1 and TRBJ2-7, with TRBD1 matching over 12 bases. Unmatched junction bases numbered 7, after V lost 4 bases and J lost 5 bases. This CDR3 is 15 amino acids long. Germline lookup yields CDR1 SGHRS and CDR2 YFSETQ.

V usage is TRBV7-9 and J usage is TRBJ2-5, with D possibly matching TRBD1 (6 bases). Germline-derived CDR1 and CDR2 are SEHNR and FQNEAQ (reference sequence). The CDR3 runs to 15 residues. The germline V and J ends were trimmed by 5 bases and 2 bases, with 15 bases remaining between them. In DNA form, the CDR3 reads TGTGCCAGCAGCGTCCTACAGGGAAAACAAGAGACCCAGTACTTC. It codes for CASSVLQGKQETQYF.

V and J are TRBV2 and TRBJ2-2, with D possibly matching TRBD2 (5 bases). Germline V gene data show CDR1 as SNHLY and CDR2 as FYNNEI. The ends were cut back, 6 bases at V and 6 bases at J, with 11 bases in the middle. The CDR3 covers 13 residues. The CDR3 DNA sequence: TGTGCCAGCAGCATGTCGGGGTCCGGGGAGCTGTTTTTT. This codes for CASSMSGSGELFF. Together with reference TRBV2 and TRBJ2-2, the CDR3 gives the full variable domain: EPEVTQTPSHQVTQMGQEVILRCVPISNHLYFYWYRQILGQKVEFLVSFYNNEISEKSEIFDDQFSVERPDGSNFTLKIRSTKLEDSAMYFCASSMSGSGELFFGEGSRLTVL.

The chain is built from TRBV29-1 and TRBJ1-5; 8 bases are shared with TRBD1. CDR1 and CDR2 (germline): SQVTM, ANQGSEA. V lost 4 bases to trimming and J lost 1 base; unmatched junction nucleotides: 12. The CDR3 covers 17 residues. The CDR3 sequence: CSVAGGDPRGSNQPQHF. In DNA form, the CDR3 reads TGCAGCGTTGCAGGGGGCGACCCAAGGGGAAGCAATCAGCCCCAGCATTTT.

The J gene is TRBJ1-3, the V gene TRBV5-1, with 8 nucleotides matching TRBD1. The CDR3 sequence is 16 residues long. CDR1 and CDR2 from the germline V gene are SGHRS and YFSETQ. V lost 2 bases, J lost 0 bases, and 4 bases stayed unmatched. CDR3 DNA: TGCGCCAGCAGCTTAACCGGGACAGGCTCTGGAAACACCATATATTTT. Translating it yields CASSLTGTGSGNTIYF.

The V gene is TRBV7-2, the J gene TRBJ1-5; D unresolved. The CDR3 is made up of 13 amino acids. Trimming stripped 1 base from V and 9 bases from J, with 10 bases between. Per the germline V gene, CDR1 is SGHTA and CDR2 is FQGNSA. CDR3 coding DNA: TGTGCCAGCAGCTTAGTCGGGGAGGTGCCCCAGCATTTT. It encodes CASSLVGEVPQHF.

The CDR3 bases are TGTGCCAGTAGTTCACTAGCGGGGGGAACAGATACGCAGTATTTT. It encodes CASSSLAGGTDTQYF. The chain links TRBV19 to TRBJ2-3, with TRBD2 matching 12 bases. Germline values: CDR1 LNHDA, CDR2 SQIVND (reference sequence). V trimming: 5 bases; J trimming: 3 bases; junction bases outside the gene matches: 3. The CDR3 covers 15 residues.

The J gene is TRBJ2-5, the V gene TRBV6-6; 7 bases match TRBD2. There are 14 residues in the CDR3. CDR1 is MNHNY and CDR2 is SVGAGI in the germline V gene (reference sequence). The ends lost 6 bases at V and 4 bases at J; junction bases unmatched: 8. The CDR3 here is CASSLAAARETQYF. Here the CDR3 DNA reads TGTGCCAGCAGCCTAGCGGCAGCTCGAGAGACCCAGTACTTC.

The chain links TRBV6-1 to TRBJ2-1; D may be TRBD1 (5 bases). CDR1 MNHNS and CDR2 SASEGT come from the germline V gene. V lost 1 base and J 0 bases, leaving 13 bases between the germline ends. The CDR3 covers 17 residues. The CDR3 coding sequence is TGTGCCAGCAGTGAAGAGGGGTTGAGTTTCTCCTACAATGAGCAGTTCTTC. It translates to CASSEEGLSFSYNEQFF.

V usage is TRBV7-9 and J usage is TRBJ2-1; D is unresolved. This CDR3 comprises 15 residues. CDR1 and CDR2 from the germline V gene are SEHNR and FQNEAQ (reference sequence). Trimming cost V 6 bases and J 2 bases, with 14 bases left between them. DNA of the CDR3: TGTGCCAGCAGTCCCAGGCAGTCCCCCTACAATGAGCAGTTCTTC. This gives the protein CASSPRQSPYNEQFF.

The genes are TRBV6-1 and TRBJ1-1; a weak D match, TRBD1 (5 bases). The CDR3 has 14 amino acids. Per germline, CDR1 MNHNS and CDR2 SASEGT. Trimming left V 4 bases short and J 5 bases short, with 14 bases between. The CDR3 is CASSVGGVETEAFF. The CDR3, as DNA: TGTGCCAGCAGTGTGGGGGGTGTGGAAACTGAAGCTTTCTTT.

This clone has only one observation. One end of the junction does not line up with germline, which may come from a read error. The CDR3 sequence is CASSFSTTEAVF. Here the CDR3 DNA reads TGTGCCAGCAGCTTTTCCACCACTGAAGCTGTCTTT. This chain uses TRBV7-9 with TRBJ1-1, with no clear D. The CDR3 is made up of 12 amino acids. Germline CDR1 reads SEHNR; CDR2 reads FQNEAQ (reference sequence).

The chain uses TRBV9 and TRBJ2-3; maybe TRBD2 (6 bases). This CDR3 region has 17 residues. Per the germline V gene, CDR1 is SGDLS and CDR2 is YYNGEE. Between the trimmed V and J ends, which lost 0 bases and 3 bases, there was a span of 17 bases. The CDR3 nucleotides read TGTGCCAGCAGCGTAGGTTCACCAAGACTAGGTACAGATACGCAGTATTTT. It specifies CASSVGSPRLGTDTQYF.

CDR3 coding DNA: TGTGCCAGCAGCCAAGATCGGGGGGCCCCCTACGAGCAGTACTTC. This codes for CASSQDRGAPYEQYF. This rearrangement joins TRBV4-2 to TRBJ2-7, with a tentative D call TRBD2 (7 bases). The CDR3 extends over 15 amino acids. CDR1 is LGHNA and CDR2 is YNFKEQ in the germline V gene. V was pared by 0 bases and J by 2 bases, with 11 bases between.

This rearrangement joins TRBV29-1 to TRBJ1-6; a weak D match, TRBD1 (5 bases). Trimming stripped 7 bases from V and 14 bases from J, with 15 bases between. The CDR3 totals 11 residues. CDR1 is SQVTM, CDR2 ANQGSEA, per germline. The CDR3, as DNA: TGCAGCGCCATCGCGGGGGGGTCCCTCCACTTT. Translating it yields CSAIAGGSLHF.

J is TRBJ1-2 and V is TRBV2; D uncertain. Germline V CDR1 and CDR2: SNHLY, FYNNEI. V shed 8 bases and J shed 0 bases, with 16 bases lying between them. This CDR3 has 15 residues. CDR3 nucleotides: TGTGCCAGCCTAGGACGGAGGTCAACTAACTATGGCTACACCTTC. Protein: CASLGRRSTNYGYTF.

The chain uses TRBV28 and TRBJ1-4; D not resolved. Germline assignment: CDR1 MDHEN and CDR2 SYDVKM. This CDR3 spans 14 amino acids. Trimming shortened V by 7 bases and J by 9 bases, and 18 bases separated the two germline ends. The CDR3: CASTAGLVGKKLFF. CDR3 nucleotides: TGTGCCAGCACTGCAGGACTTGTTGGGAAAAAACTGTTTTTT.

The CDR3 nucleotides read TGTGCCAGCAGTGGGGTGGGGCGGGGAAGGATCCTCAATGAGCAGTTCTTC. This gives the protein CASSGVGRGRILNEQFF. The chain links TRBV6-1 to TRBJ2-1, with D tentatively TRBD2 (6 bases). Per germline, CDR1 MNHNS and CDR2 SASEGT. This CDR3 comprises 17 residues. V lost 4 bases, J lost 6 bases, and 22 bases lay in between.

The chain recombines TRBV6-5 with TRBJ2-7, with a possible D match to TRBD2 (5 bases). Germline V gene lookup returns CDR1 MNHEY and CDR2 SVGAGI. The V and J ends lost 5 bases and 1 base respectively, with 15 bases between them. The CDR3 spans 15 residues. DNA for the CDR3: TGTGCCAGCAGTCCTCGTGGACTCCCTTCCTACGAGCAGTACTTC. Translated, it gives CASSPRGLPSYEQYF.

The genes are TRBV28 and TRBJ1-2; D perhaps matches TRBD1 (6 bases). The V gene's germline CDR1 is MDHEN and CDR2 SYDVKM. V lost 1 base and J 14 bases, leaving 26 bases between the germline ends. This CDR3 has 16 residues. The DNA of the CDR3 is TGTGCCAGCAGTTTATCTGGATCGGGCAGGGGACTAGTAGCAACCTTC. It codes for CASSLSGSGRGLVATF.

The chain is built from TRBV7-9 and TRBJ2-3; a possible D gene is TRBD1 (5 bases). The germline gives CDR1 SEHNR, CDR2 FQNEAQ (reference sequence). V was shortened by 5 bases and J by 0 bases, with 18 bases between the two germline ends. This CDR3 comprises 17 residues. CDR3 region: CASSRGTYGASTDTQYF. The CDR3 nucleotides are TGTGCCAGCAGCCGTGGAACTTATGGGGCTAGCACAGATACGCAGTATTTT.

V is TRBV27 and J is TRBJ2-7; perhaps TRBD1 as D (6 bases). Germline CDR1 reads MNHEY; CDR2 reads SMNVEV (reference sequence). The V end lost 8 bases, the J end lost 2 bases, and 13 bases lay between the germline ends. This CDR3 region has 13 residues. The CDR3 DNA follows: TGTGCCAGCCCCGGGACAAACCCCTACGAGCAGTACTTC. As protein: CASPGTNPYEQYF.

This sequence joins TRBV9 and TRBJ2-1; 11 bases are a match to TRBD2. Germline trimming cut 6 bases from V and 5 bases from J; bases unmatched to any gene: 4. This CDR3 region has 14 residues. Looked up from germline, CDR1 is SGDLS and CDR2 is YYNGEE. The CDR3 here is CASTSGLADNEQFF. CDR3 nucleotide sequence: TGTGCCAGCACGTCGGGACTAGCGGACAATGAGCAGTTCTTC. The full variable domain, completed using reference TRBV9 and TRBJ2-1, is DSGVTQTPKHLITATGQRVTLRCSPRSGDLSVYWYQQSLDQGLQFLIQYYNGEERAKGNILERFSAQQFPDLHSELNLSSLELGDSALYFCASTSGLADNEQFFGPGTRLTVL.

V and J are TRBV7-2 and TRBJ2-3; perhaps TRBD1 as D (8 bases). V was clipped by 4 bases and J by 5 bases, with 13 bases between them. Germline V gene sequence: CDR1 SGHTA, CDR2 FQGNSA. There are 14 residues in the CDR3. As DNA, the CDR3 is TGTGCCAGCAGCTCAGGGGGCGGGAGAGATACGCAGTATTTT. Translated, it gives CASSSGGGRDTQYF.